These 13 T cell receptor beta chains share one sample of origin, sequenced in a study of OX40 agonist ivuxolimab in advanced cancers. The repertoire was sequenced with immunoSEQ multiplex PCR; TCRdb's copy has only in-frame clones and lacks some. Of 55,000 to 75,000 clones in the sample, around 82% were seen once. Sequencing was performed on CD4+ or CD8+ T cells sorted from blood, taken in a trial of the OX40 agonist ivuxolimab. Every receptor here comes from an adult with an advanced solid tumor such as melanoma, head and neck, liver or kidney cancer.

This clone was counted at least ten times. This sequence joins TRBV2 and TRBJ1-5, with 8 positions matching TRBD1. CDR1 and CDR2 from the germline V gene are SNHLY and FYNNEI. V dropped 6 bases and J dropped 5; count of bases not matched to a gene: 3. This CDR3 region has 13 residues. The CDR3 DNA reads as TGTGCCAGCAGGGGACAGGAGGATCAGCCCCAGCATTTT. Its translation is CASRGQEDQPQHF.

The chain combines TRBV5-6 with TRBJ2-3, with 7 bases identical to TRBD1. The CDR3 contains 16 residues. Per germline, CDR1 SGHDT and CDR2 YYEEEE. J lost 2 bases, V lost 3 bases, and 9 bases had no gene match. The CDR3 nucleotides are TGTGCCAGCAGCTCGACTACAGGGACAGACACAGATACGCAGTATTTT. Translating gives CASSSTTGTDTDTQYF. Full variable domain (missing parts from reference TRBV5-6 and TRBJ2-3): DAGVTQSPTHLIKTRGQQVTLRCSPKSGHDTVSWYQQALGQGPQFIFQYYEEEERQRGNFPDRFSGHQFPNYSSELNVNALLLGDSALYLCASSSTTGTDTDTQYFGPGTRLTVL.

Only a few counts were recorded for this clone. V usage is TRBV19 and J usage is TRBJ2-7; 7 bases match TRBD2. The length of the CDR3 is 15 residues. Trimming took 1 base from V and 2 from J; bases not matched to a gene: 5. Germline values: CDR1 LNHDA, CDR2 SQIVND (reference sequence). The CDR3 here is CASSIGGGRTYEQYF. In DNA, the CDR3 is TGTGCCAGTAGTATAGGAGGCGGGAGAACCTACGAGCAGTACTTC.

This clone has only one observation. The rearrangement links TRBV5-6 to TRBJ2-7; 7 bases line up with TRBD1. The germline V gene encodes CDR1 SGHDT and CDR2 YYEEEE. CDR3 length equals 13 residues. J gave up 0 bases and V 6 bases, and 3 bases lay outside the gene matches. The DNA of the CDR3 is TGTGCCAGCAACAGGGGTAACTCCTACGAGCAGTACTTC. It translates to CASNRGNSYEQYF.

This clone was picked up a small number of times. Different DNA sequences within this sample yield the same CDR3. The gene calls are TRBV6-6 and TRBJ2-3; 9 bases line up with TRBD2. Germline V gene data show CDR1 as MNHNY and CDR2 as SVGAGI (reference sequence). There are 14 residues in the CDR3. The V and J ends lost 6 bases and 0 bases, in that order; junction bases with no gene match: 1. The CDR3 loop is CASRLAGSTDTQYF. The CDR3 DNA follows: TGTGCCAGCAGGCTAGCGGGAAGCACAGATACGCAGTATTTT.

The chain links TRBV7-2 to TRBJ2-3; TRBD1 is a possible D gene (6 bases). Germline lookup yields CDR1 SGHTA and CDR2 FQGNSA. There are 15 residues in the CDR3. The V end lost 5 bases, the J end lost 0 bases, and 12 bases lay between the germline ends. The CDR3 DNA is TGTGCCAGCAGCCGCCGAACAGGGAGCACAGATACGCAGTATTTT. Translation gives CASSRRTGSTDTQYF.

V gene TRBV7-9 combines with J gene TRBJ1-1, with D unclear. The CDR3 sequence is 13 residues long. In germline, CDR1 is SEHNR, CDR2 FQNEAQ (reference sequence). V was trimmed by 5 bases and J by 3 bases, leaving 10 bases between them. The CDR3 spells CASSPTLDTEAFF. The CDR3 DNA is TGTGCCAGCAGCCCGACGTTGGACACTGAAGCTTTCTTT.

The chain couples TRBV5-1 to TRBJ2-5, with D unclear. Germline assignment: CDR1 SGHRS and CDR2 YFSETQ. Trimming left V 4 bases short and J 0 bases short, with 10 bases between. The CDR3 is 14 amino acids. In DNA form, the CDR3 reads TGCGCCAGCAGCCAGACTCCGGACCAAGAGACCCAGTACTTC. Amino acids: CASSQTPDQETQYF.

The CDR3 nucleotides read TGCGCCAGCAGCCAAGAGTGGCTAGCGGGGGGGCCGTACAGCGCAGAGACCCAGTACTTC. Translated, it gives CASSQEWLAGGPYSAETQYF. V gene TRBV4-1 combines with J gene TRBJ2-5; 12 bases agree with TRBD2. The CDR3 contains 20 residues. Germline-derived CDR1 and CDR2 are MGHRA and YSYEKL. The ends lost 0 bases at V and 4 bases at J; junction bases unmatched: 15.

The CDR3 is CASSFQSSYNEQFF. The CDR3 DNA is TGCGCCAGCAGCTTCCAGAGCTCCTACAATGAGCAGTTCTTC. The chain carries TRBV5-1 and TRBJ2-1, with D hard to call. This CDR3 is 14 amino acids long. Per germline, CDR1 SGHRS and CDR2 YFSETQ. Trimming took off 2 bases at V and 0 bases at J, with 6 bases between the two ends.

This clone showed up just a few times. The rearrangement joins TRBV7-2 to TRBJ2-7; either TRBD1 or TRBD2 may supply D (5 bases each). CDR1 is SGHTA, CDR2 FQGNSA, per germline. Trimming took off 4 bases at V and 7 bases at J, with 14 bases between the two ends. The CDR3 extends over 13 amino acids. Written as DNA, the CDR3 is TGTGCCAGCAGCTGGGACGGTACCATGGAGCAGTACTTC. Amino acid sequence: CASSWDGTMEQYF.

The chain is built from TRBV7-9 and TRBJ1-5; TRBD1 aligns across 8 bases. There are 16 residues in the CDR3. Germline CDR1 SEHNR, CDR2 FQNEAQ (reference sequence). Losses at the gene ends were 0 bases for V and 0 bases for J; bases not matched to a gene: 1. The DNA for the CDR3 is TGTGCCAGCAGCTTAGCGGGACAGGATAGCAATCAGCCCCAGCATTTT. It is translated as CASSLAGQDSNQPQHF.

V usage is TRBV2 and J usage is TRBJ2-2; TRBD1 might be the D (6 bases). The CDR3 contains 13 residues. The germline V and J ends were trimmed by 6 bases and 6 bases, with 11 bases remaining between them. Germline V gene sequence: CDR1 SNHLY, CDR2 FYNNEI. The CDR3 spells CASSGQFPGELFF. As DNA, the CDR3 is TGTGCCAGCAGCGGACAGTTCCCCGGGGAGCTGTTTTTT.